Following are 6 T cell receptor beta chains from one sample sequenced in a study of beta chain features in type 1 diabetes. Of the isolated RNA, all was reverse transcribed, and so the sequenced material was expressed TCRB transcripts. Sequenced by immunoSEQ multiplex PCR; TCRdb stores in-frame clones only, minus some. The data contain fewer than 350,000 clones, 15% of them singletons. Regarding the study as a whole: All four CD4+ subsets of Type 1 diabetes patients contained TCRB CDR3s that were moderately but significantly shorter.

These receptors' targets are unknown. The sample was naive CD4+ T cells from blood. The origin of the receptors is a man between 18 and 29 years old with type 1 diabetes.

This clone was seen more than once but under ten times. The gene calls are TRBV28 and TRBJ1-2; the match to TRBD1 covers 7 bases. CDR1 and CDR2 from the germline V gene are MDHEN and SYDVKM. V was clipped by 10 bases and J by 6 bases; unmatched bases: 8. The CDR3 is 12 residues long. The CDR3 region has the DNA TGTGCCACTACAGGGGCGAGGGATGGCTACACCTTC. Translated, it gives CATTGARDGYTF.

This clone was detected only a few times. The V gene is TRBV15, the J gene TRBJ2-5, with D uncertain. The germline V gene has CDR1 LNHNV and CDR2 YYDKDF (reference sequence). Between the trimmed V and J ends, which lost 0 bases and 5 bases, there was a span of 19 bases. This CDR3 is 17 amino acids long. The CDR3 coding sequence is TGTGCCACCAGCAGAGAGTTTGGGCACCCGAGTGGGGAGACCCAGTACTTC. It encodes CATSREFGHPSGETQYF.

Comment on this clone: Other DNA sequences in the sample encode the same CDR3. The chain couples TRBV18 to TRBJ1-1; D not certain. The CDR3 has 14 amino acids. The germline V gene has CDR1 KGHSH and CDR2 LQKENI. V lost 0 bases and J lost 1, with 6 bases in between. CDR3 residues: CASSPPGRNTEAFF. The CDR3, as DNA: TGTGCCAGCTCACCACCGGGCAGGAACACTGAAGCTTTCTTT.

This clone has only a few counts. The chain has TRBV30 and TRBJ2-3; D is unresolved. The CDR3 totals 15 residues. Trimming removed 0 bases at V and 2 bases at J, with 12 bases between. The germline V gene encodes CDR1 GTSNPN and CDR2 SVGIG (reference sequence). In DNA form, the CDR3 reads TGTGCCTGGAGTGTGTTCGGGTCAGTCACAGATACGCAGTATTTT. Translation gives CAWSVFGSVTDTQYF.

This clone has just a few counts. V usage is TRBV7-6 and J usage is TRBJ1-1; D is unresolved. CDR1 and CDR2 from the germline V gene are SGHVS and FNYEAQ. The CDR3 runs to 18 residues. Trimming stripped 4 bases from V and 4 bases from J, with 25 bases between. The CDR3 coding sequence is TGTGCCAGCAGCTCCCAACCCGGCGGCGGTTTGATTCGCACTGAAGCTTTCTTT. Its translation: CASSSQPGGGLIRTEAFF.

This clone has just a few counts. The CDR3 DNA sequence: TGCAGACCGACAGCTGATACGCAGTATTTT. Protein: CRPTADTQYF. The chain couples TRBV20-1 to TRBJ2-3, with D perhaps matching TRBD1 (5 bases). Germline-derived CDR1 and CDR2 are DFQATT and SNEGSKA (reference sequence). The CDR3 is 10 residues long.